Sequencing of this TCR beta chain was carried out in a study of human T cells and chemical hapten exposure. TCRdb itself ran the RACE reads through MiXCR, one entry per CDR3 protein. In the table there are under 90,000 distinct CDR3 sequences, 9.6% of which are singletons. This clonotype showed up just a few times. The time point was: pre-sensitization, week 0. The treatment denotes: therapeutic diphenylcyclopropenone sensitization with weekly scalp DPC. Material: whole blood, obtained in connection with sensitization to the hapten diphenylcyclopropenone (DPC). This sequence originates from a woman aged 40 to 50 with alopecia areata. Some clones in this sample may be carry-over from other donors' samples.

CDR3 bases: TGTGCCAGCAGTTACTCTGGGCCTGGGGATGAAAAACTGTTTTTT. Its protein product is CASSYSGPGDEKLFF. The chain links TRBV6-5 to TRBJ1-4; no clear D. Germline CDR1 MNHEY, CDR2 SVGAGI. The CDR3 sequence is 15 residues long. Trimming took 0 bases from V and 6 from J, leaving 11 bases between them.